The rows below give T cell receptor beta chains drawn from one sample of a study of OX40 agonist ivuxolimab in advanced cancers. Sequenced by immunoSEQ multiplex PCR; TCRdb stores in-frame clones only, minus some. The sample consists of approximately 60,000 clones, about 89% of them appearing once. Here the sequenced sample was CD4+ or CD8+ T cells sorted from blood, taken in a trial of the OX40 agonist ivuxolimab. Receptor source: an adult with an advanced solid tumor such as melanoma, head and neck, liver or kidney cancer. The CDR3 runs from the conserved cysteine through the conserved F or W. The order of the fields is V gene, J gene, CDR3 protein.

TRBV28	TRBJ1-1	CASSLITRNTEAFF
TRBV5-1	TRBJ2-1	CASSGVLGQNNEQFF
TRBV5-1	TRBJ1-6	CASSLDGNSPLHF
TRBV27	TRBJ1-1	CASSFRAGSTEAFF
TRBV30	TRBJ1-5	CAWSATGKGNQPQHF
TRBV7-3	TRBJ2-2	CASSLQGTGELFF
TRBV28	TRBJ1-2	CASSLGGLGYGYTF
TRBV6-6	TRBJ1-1	CASALRDTEAFF
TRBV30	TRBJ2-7	CAWKDGSYEQYF
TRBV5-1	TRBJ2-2	CASSLVRGSGELFF
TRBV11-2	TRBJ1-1	CASSPREANTEAFF
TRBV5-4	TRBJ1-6	CASSLDRTNSPLHF
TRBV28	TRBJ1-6	CASSLGGGANSPLHF
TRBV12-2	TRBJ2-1	CASRLSRGYNEQFF
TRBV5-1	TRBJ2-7	CASSLEVGGYEQYF
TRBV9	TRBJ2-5	CASSVDGAGVKETQYF
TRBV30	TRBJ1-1	CAWGTSTVAFF
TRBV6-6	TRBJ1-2	CASRPGGSGYGYTF
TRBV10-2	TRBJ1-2	CASSDSGTGWHGYTF
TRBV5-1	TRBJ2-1	CASSWGLAGGPDEQFF
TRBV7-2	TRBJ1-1	CANSGRTVTEAFF
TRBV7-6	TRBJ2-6	CASSPARTGANVLTF
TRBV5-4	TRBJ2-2	CASSFPNTGELFF
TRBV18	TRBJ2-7	CASSLLRGEQYF
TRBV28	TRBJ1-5	CASSLQSANNQPQHF
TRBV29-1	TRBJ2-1	CSVGTSGYNEQFF
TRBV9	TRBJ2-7	CASSKRGFERQYF
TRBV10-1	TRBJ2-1	CASSGGQGSHNEQFF
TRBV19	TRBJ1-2	CASRSAATDGYTF
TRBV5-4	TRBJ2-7	CASSHGTSGSPYEQYF
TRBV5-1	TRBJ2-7	CASSVLPTDFRSYEQYF
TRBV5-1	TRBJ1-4	CASSQGSGYEKLFF
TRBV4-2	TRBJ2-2	CASSQGGKLAGGGELFF
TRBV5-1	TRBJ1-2	CASSLSGYGYTF
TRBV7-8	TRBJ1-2	CASTSMTGNYGYTF
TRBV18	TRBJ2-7	CASSPGDYEQYF
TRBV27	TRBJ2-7	CASRPGLAGGGYEQYF
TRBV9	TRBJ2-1	CASSVGRGPHNEQFF
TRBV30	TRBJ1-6	CAWSVLGARNSPLHF
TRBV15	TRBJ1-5	CATSTSGSHQPQHF
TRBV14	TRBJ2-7	CASSQATGRYEQYF
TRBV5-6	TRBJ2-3	CASSSAGGADTQYF
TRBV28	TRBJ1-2	CASSLSSAVLNYGYTF
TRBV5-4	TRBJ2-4	CASGHLRTGVAKNIQYF
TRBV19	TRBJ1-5	CATSIQGNQPQHF
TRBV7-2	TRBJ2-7	CASSLEVYEQYF
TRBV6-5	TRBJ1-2	CASSPGLGYTF
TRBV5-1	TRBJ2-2	CASSLALTGELFF
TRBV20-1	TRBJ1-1	CSENTEAFF